This entry lists 11 T cell receptor beta chains sequenced from one sample in a study of T cells after posttransplantation cyclophosphamide. This table comes from immunoSEQ multiplex PCR, and its TCRdb copy is limited to in-frame clones, with some not included. The sample counts some 11,000 clones, none seen once; the ten largest own 26%. Cyclophosphamide on days +3 and +4 followed busulfan-fludarabine conditioning and a marrow graft. Sequences were derived from PBMCs, sampled after allogeneic stem cell transplant with posttransplant cyclophosphamide. The receptor set was obtained from a female patient aged 40 to 55 who received an allogeneic stem cell transplant from a related donor, was CMV-positive, and had acute GVHD only. The T cells may come from the graft donor.

In its sample, this clone was seen a few times. The V call is TRBV19, the J call TRBJ2-5; TRBD2 might be the D (6 bases). The V gene lost 4 bases and the J gene lost 4 bases, with 7 bases spanning the gap. In germline, CDR1 is LNHDA, CDR2 SQIVND (reference sequence). The CDR3 runs 12 residues. This CDR3 reads CASSTGGETQYF. The CDR3 nucleotides read TGTGCCAGTAGTACCGGGGGAGAGACCCAGTACTTC.

This clone was seen many times. V gene TRBV7-2 combines with J gene TRBJ2-3; D gene uncertain. This CDR3 region has 12 residues. The germline V gene encodes CDR1 SGHTA and CDR2 FQGNSA. The V and J ends lost 4 bases and 0 bases respectively, with 2 bases between them. CDR3 sequence reads: CASSSSTDTQYF. The CDR3 DNA reads as TGTGCCAGCAGCTCGAGCACAGATACGCAGTATTTT.

This clone has a count of ten or more. The chain links TRBV6-6 to TRBJ2-7; TRBD2 is a possible D gene (5 bases). Germline V lookup: CDR1 MNHNY, CDR2 SVGAGI (reference sequence). This CDR3 is built from 15 residues. The germline V and J ends were trimmed by 4 bases and 0 bases, with 13 bases remaining between them. The CDR3 loop is CASSLTAVGSYEQYF. CDR3 nucleotide sequence: TGTGCCAGCAGTTTAACAGCGGTAGGCTCCTACGAGCAGTACTTC.

This clone was observed at least ten times. The rearrangement uses TRBV29-1 and TRBJ2-2, with D tentatively TRBD2 (6 bases). This CDR3 contains 15 residues. Trimming removed 2 bases from V and 8 bases from J, with 18 bases in between. Germline V gene sequence: CDR1 SQVTM, CDR2 ANQGSEA. CDR3 in DNA: TGCAGCGTTGAAATAACGGGAGCGGAGGGTGGGGAGCTGTTTTTT. This gives the protein CSVEITGAEGGELFF.

This clone was detected many times. The chain is built from TRBV7-2 and TRBJ1-5; 8 bases fit TRBD1. V shed 4 bases, J shed 5 bases, and the junction held 7 bases outside the gene matches. CDR1 is SGHTA, CDR2 FQGNSA, per germline. CDR3 length: 15 amino acids. CDR3 in amino acids: CASSSSGTGYQPQHF. The CDR3 coding sequence is TGTGCCAGCAGCTCGTCCGGGACAGGTTATCAGCCCCAGCATTTT.

The sample holds many counts of this clone. The chain recombines TRBV6-6 with TRBJ1-2, with a possible D match to TRBD1 (5 bases). Trimming removed 3 bases from V and 7 bases from J, with 9 bases in between. This CDR3 has 12 residues. CDR1 is MNHNY, CDR2 SVGAGI, per germline (reference sequence). The CDR3 spells CASSYGQGGYTF. CDR3 nucleotides: TGTGCCAGCAGTTATGGTCAGGGTGGCTACACCTTC.

This clone was detected ten times or more. This chain joins TRBV6-5 and TRBJ2-3; D perhaps matches TRBD1 (5 bases). The CDR3 length is 14 residues. Between the trimmed V and J ends, which lost 6 bases and 1 base, there was a span of 11 bases. Germline CDR1 reads MNHEY; CDR2 reads SVGAGI. The CDR3 sequence is CASSHQGRTDTQYF. The CDR3 DNA is TGTGCCAGCAGCCACCAGGGCCGCACAGATACGCAGTATTTT.

This clone turned up a few times. The chain has TRBV25-1 and TRBJ2-5; D not resolved. The V end was cut by 6 bases, the J end by 4 bases, with 18 bases between. From germline, CDR1 is MGHDK and CDR2 SYGVNS. The CDR3 runs to 15 residues. The CDR3 is CASSPTLILGETQYF. CDR3 sequence (DNA): TGTGCCAGCAGCCCCACATTAATTCTAGGAGAGACCCAGTACTTC.

This clone was seen ten or more times. This chain links TRBV4-2 with TRBJ2-1; D might be TRBD2 (5 bases). Germline lookup yields CDR1 LGHNA and CDR2 YNFKEQ. Between the trimmed V and J ends, which lost 1 base and 0 bases, there was a span of 7 bases. CDR3 length equals 15 residues. CDR3 bases: TGTGCCAGCAGCCAAGCAGCGGACTCCTACAATGAGCAGTTCTTC. Translating gives CASSQAADSYNEQFF.

CDR3 nucleotide sequence: TGTGCCAGCGGCAGACTAGCGGGGGTCACAGATACGCAGTATTTT. This gives the protein CASGRLAGVTDTQYF. The V call is TRBV27, the J call TRBJ2-3; 12 bases line up with TRBD2. Germline CDR1 MNHEY, CDR2 SMNVEV (reference sequence). The CDR3 length is 15 residues. Trimming took 8 bases from V and 2 from J; bases not matched to a gene: 5.

There are many counts of this clone. The rearrangement links TRBV18 to TRBJ2-5; 8 positions match TRBD2. Germline trimming cut 2 bases from V and 4 bases from J; bases unmatched to any gene: 3. The CDR3 runs to 14 residues. Germline V gene data show CDR1 as KGHSH and CDR2 as LQKENI. The CDR3 protein is CASSPAGLVETQYF. The DNA for the CDR3 is TGTGCCAGCTCACCAGCGGGACTAGTAGAGACCCAGTACTTC.